These 25 T cell receptor beta chains originate from one sample sequenced in a study of T cell repertoires in MIS-A myocarditis. The assay was immunoSEQ multiplex PCR, and TCRdb's table has in-frame clones only and misses some. The sample carries around 7,000 clones, nearly 80% recorded once. Sequenced material: right inferior lung lobe tissue obtained at autopsy. These receptors came from a man younger than 35 with fulminant myocarditis from multisystem inflammatory syndrome in adults (MIS-A) after COVID-19.

The CDR3 DNA reads as TGTGCCAGCAGTGTGGGACAGGCGGTCACCGGGGAGCTGTTTTTT. Translating it yields CASSVGQAVTGELFF. This rearrangement joins TRBV2 to TRBJ2-2, with 8 nucleotides matching TRBD1. With V trimmed by 4 bases and J by 4 bases, 5 bases remained unmatched. This CDR3 comprises 15 residues. Germline CDR1 reads SNHLY; CDR2 reads FYNNEI.

The CDR3 DNA sequence: TGTGCCAGCAGCTTAGAATTAGTCTCACGGGCAGATACGCAGTATTTT. This sequence encodes CASSLELVSRADTQYF. The chain uses TRBV7-9 and TRBJ2-3, with D hard to call. This CDR3 region has 16 residues. Between the trimmed V and J ends, which lost 1 base and 4 bases, there was a span of 15 bases. The germline V gene encodes CDR1 SEHNR and CDR2 FQNEAQ (reference sequence). Together with reference TRBV7-9 and TRBJ2-3, the CDR3 gives the full variable domain: DTGVSQNPRHKITKRGQNVTFRCDPISEHNRLYWYRQTLGQGPEFLTYFQNEAQLEKSRLLSDRFSAERPKGSFSTLEIQRTEQGDSAMYLCASSLELVSRADTQYFGPGTRLTVL.

The genes are TRBV4-3 and TRBJ2-7; 10 positions agree with TRBD2. CDR3 size: 18 residues. The ends lost 1 base at V and 2 bases at J; junction bases unmatched: 11. CDR1 is LGHNA, CDR2 YSLEER, per germline. The CDR3 reads CASSQGVLLAGRPYEQYF. The CDR3 nucleotides are TGCGCCAGCAGCCAAGGAGTCTTACTAGCGGGGCGGCCCTACGAGCAGTACTTC.

V and J are TRBV24-1 and TRBJ2-5, with a tentative D call TRBD2 (5 bases). The CDR3 extends over 15 amino acids. CDR1 is KGHDR and CDR2 is SFDVKD in the germline V gene. V lost 9 bases to trimming and J lost 4 bases, with 20 bases between them. As DNA, the CDR3 is TGTGCCACCTCTGGGCTGGACTCGTGGGGAGAGACCCAGTACTTC. It translates to CATSGLDSWGETQYF.

The rearrangement uses TRBV3-1 (or the pseudogene TRBV3-2) and TRBJ1-5, with D hard to call. The germline V gene has CDR1 LGHDT and CDR2 YNNKEL (reference sequence). CDR3 length equals 13 residues. Trimming stripped 0 bases from V and 2 bases from J, with 2 bases between. The CDR3 here is CASSQERNQPQHF. CDR3 nucleotides: TGTGCCAGCAGCCAAGAACGCAATCAGCCCCAGCATTTT.

The gene calls are TRBV28 and TRBJ1-1; D is unresolved. V lost 6 bases and J 4 bases, leaving 12 bases between the germline ends. The length of the CDR3 is 13 residues. Looked up from germline, CDR1 is MDHEN and CDR2 is SYDVKM. CDR3 residues: CASRPTVPTEAFF. CDR3 sequence (DNA): TGTGCCAGCAGACCTACAGTCCCCACTGAAGCTTTCTTT.

The chain employs TRBV9 and TRBJ2-1; a possible D gene is TRBD2 (6 bases). The V end lost 2 bases, the J end lost 10 bases, and 19 bases lay between the germline ends. CDR3 length: 15 amino acids. Germline V CDR1 and CDR2: SGDLS, YYNGEE. The CDR3 sequence is CASSVIGTLEGEQFF. The CDR3 region has the DNA TGTGCCAGCAGCGTCATCGGGACTCTCGAAGGCGAGCAGTTCTTC.

Comments on this clone: Germline and junction disagree at one end, which may indicate a read error. The V call is TRBV7-7, the J call TRBJ2-1; D gene ambiguous. Germline assignment: CDR1 SSHAT and CDR2 FNYEAQ (reference sequence). There are 15 residues in the CDR3. The CDR3 DNA is TGTGCTAGCAGCTTAGATCTGTCAGACTACAATGAGCAGTTCTTC. This codes for CASSLDLSDYNEQFF.

The chain recombines TRBV3-1 (or the pseudogene TRBV3-2) with TRBJ2-5; a weak D match, TRBD1 (5 bases). The CDR3 covers 16 residues. CDR1 and CDR2 (germline): LGHDT, YNNKEL (reference sequence). Trimming shortened V by 1 base and J by 1 base, and 13 bases separated the two germline ends. CDR3 amino acids: CASSQGSAGPQETQYF. The CDR3 DNA reads as TGTGCCAGCAGCCAAGGTTCGGCAGGGCCCCAAGAGACCCAGTACTTC.

The chain has TRBV4-2 and TRBJ2-5, with 9 bases aligning to TRBD1. The CDR3 covers 15 residues. The J segment lost 10 bases and the V segment lost 0 bases, leaving 9 bases of the junction unmatched. The germline gives CDR1 LGHNA, CDR2 YNFKEQ. The CDR3 DNA is TGTGCCAGCAGCCAAGAAGGCACCCCGACAGGGGGCCAGTACTTC. Amino acid sequence: CASSQEGTPTGGQYF.

The chain couples TRBV6-2 or TRBV6-3 to TRBJ2-7; tentatively, D is TRBD2 (6 bases). This CDR3 is built from 16 residues. The germline gives CDR1 MNHEY, CDR2 SVGEGT. With 2 bases removed from V and 0 bases from J, the gap between germline ends came to 14 bases. The CDR3: CASSYGKRDSSYEQYF. Written as DNA, the CDR3 is TGTGCCAGCAGTTACGGTAAGAGGGACTCCTCCTACGAGCAGTACTTC.

The count of this clone is one. The chain employs TRBV5-6 and TRBJ1-1; D is uncertain. V was pared by 4 bases and J by 7 bases, with 17 bases between. Germline loops: CDR1 SGHDT, CDR2 YYEEEE. The CDR3 sequence is 14 residues long. CDR3 in amino acids: CASSRVSLRIEAFF. CDR3 bases: TGTGCCAGCAGCCGAGTCTCCCTCAGGATTGAAGCTTTCTTT.

This chain joins TRBV7-9 and TRBJ1-3; 7 bases align to TRBD1. The CDR3 is 17 amino acids. The germline V gene has CDR1 SEHNR and CDR2 FQNEAQ (reference sequence). The V segment lost 1 base and the J segment 0 bases; nucleotides outside the gene matches: 6. This CDR3 reads CASSLEGAAISGNTIYF. The CDR3 bases are TGTGCCAGCAGCTTAGAGGGGGCGGCCATCTCTGGAAACACCATATATTTT.

The chain couples TRBV19 to TRBJ1-3; TRBD1 aligns across 8 bases. V shed 10 bases and J 3 bases; nucleotides not matched to a gene: 8. The germline V gene has CDR1 LNHDA and CDR2 SQIVND (reference sequence). This CDR3 contains 14 residues. For the CDR3, the DNA is TGTGCCACCCAGACAGGGGTTCTTGGAAACACCATATATTTT. It is translated as CATQTGVLGNTIYF.

The V gene is TRBV19, the J gene TRBJ2-3, with 13 bases that match TRBD2. The length of the CDR3 is 16 residues. Germline trimming cut 10 bases from V and 3 bases from J; bases unmatched to any gene: 10. Germline CDR1 LNHDA, CDR2 SQIVND (reference sequence). The CDR3 loop is CATKGLAGTVTDTQYF. The CDR3 DNA follows: TGTGCCACCAAGGGACTAGCGGGGACTGTTACAGATACGCAGTATTTT.

By share, this clone ranks as large. This chain connects TRBV9 to TRBJ2-1, with D tentatively TRBD1 (6 bases). The CDR3 sequence is 14 residues long. Germline CDR1 reads SGDLS; CDR2 reads YYNGEE. V was shortened by 0 bases and J by 7 bases, with 11 bases between the two germline ends. The CDR3 loop reads CASSVGSQGNEQFF. In DNA form, the CDR3 reads TGTGCCAGCAGCGTAGGATCGCAGGGGAATGAGCAGTTCTTC.

This chain connects TRBV5-1 to TRBJ1-2, with 8 bases matching TRBD1. Germline trimming cut 2 bases from V and 7 bases from J; bases unmatched to any gene: 7. This CDR3 has 14 amino acids. Germline CDR1 and CDR2: SGHRS and YFSETQ. CDR3 sequence: CASSFLTGVTGYTF. The CDR3, as DNA: TGCGCCAGCAGCTTTCTGACAGGGGTGACTGGCTACACCTTC. Filled out from reference TRBV5-1 and TRBJ1-2, the complete variable domain reads KAGVTQTPRYLIKTRGQQVTLSCSPISGHRSVSWYQQTPGQGLQFLFEYFSETQRNKGNFPGRFSGRQFSNSRSEMNVSTLELGDSALYLCASSFLTGVTGYTFGSGTRLTVV.

This clone was detected a few times. The J gene is TRBJ2-7, the V gene TRBV30; D gene ambiguous. V was shortened by 3 bases and J by 3 bases, with 12 bases between the two germline ends. Germline CDR1 reads GTSNPN; CDR2 reads SVGIG (reference sequence). The CDR3 runs to 13 residues. This CDR3 is CAWSPILGYEQYF. CDR3 sequence (DNA): TGTGCCTGGAGCCCAATCCTCGGCTACGAGCAGTACTTC.

The chain combines TRBV2 with TRBJ2-1; D call uncertain. Germline V lookup: CDR1 SNHLY, CDR2 FYNNEI. This CDR3 region has 15 residues. V dropped 8 bases and J dropped 0 bases, with 14 bases sitting between them. Here the CDR3 DNA reads TGTGCCAGCGCCGGCCCCCGTAGCTCCTACAATGAGCAGTTCTTC. Translation gives CASAGPRSSYNEQFF.

CDR3 sequence (DNA): TGTGCCAGCAGCCGCCACCCGGGACAGGGGGTCAAAAACATTCAGTACTTC. Translated, it gives CASSRHPGQGVKNIQYF. This chain joins TRBV3-1 (or the pseudogene TRBV3-2) and TRBJ2-4; 11 bases align to TRBD1. Germline trimming cut 4 bases from V and 3 bases from J; bases unmatched to any gene: 8. In germline, CDR1 is LGHDT, CDR2 YNNKEL (reference sequence). The CDR3 has 17 amino acids.

This chain links TRBV5-6 with TRBJ1-2; tentative D call: TRBD1 (5 bases). This CDR3 has 14 amino acids. Trimming removed 1 base from V and 7 bases from J, with 14 bases in between. CDR1 is SGHDT and CDR2 is YYEEEE in the germline V gene. As DNA, the CDR3 is TGTGCCAGCAGCTTGTTAGCAGGGCGGGTTGGCTACACCTTC. The encoded protein is CASSLLAGRVGYTF.

The chain links TRBV9 to TRBJ1-1; D may be TRBD1 (5 bases). This CDR3 is built from 14 residues. V was pared by 0 bases and J by 6 bases, with 12 bases between. Germline loops: CDR1 SGDLS, CDR2 YYNGEE. In nucleotides, the CDR3 is TGTGCCAGCAGCGTAGGACACAAAGGGGCTGAAGCTTTCTTT. Amino acids: CASSVGHKGAEAFF.

V usage is TRBV6-4 and J usage is TRBJ2-1; 7 bases are shared with TRBD1. This CDR3 is 14 amino acids long. J lost 2 bases, V lost 7 bases, and 5 bases had no gene match. Germline CDR1 is MRHNA and CDR2 is SNTAGT. CDR3 protein: CASNRDSPYNEQFF. CDR3 nucleotide sequence: TGTGCCAGCAACCGGGACAGCCCCTACAATGAGCAGTTCTTC.

J is TRBJ1-1 and V is TRBV13; unclear D gene. CDR3 length: 13 amino acids. CDR1 and CDR2 from the germline V gene are PRHDT and FYEKMQ (reference sequence). Trimming took off 5 bases at V and 4 bases at J, with 11 bases between the two ends. CDR3 DNA sequence: TGTGCCAGCAGCCCCCCGATAATCACTGAAGCTTTCTTT. As protein: CASSPPIITEAFF. Full variable domain (missing parts from reference TRBV13 and TRBJ1-1): AAGVIQSPRHLIKEKRETATLKCYPIPRHDTVYWYQQGPGQDPQFLISFYEKMQSDKGSIPDRFSAQQFSDYHSELNMSSLELGDSALYFCASSPPIITEAFFGQGTRLTVV.

This chain uses TRBV6-5 with TRBJ2-3, with D perhaps TRBD1 (5 bases). The germline CDR1 and CDR2 sequences are MNHEY and SVGAGI. The CDR3 is made up of 14 amino acids. Trimming took 10 bases from V and 1 from J, leaving 15 bases between them. DNA for the CDR3: TGTGCCACTACAACGACAGCCGGCACAGATACGCAGTATTTT. Encoded protein: CATTTTAGTDTQYF.